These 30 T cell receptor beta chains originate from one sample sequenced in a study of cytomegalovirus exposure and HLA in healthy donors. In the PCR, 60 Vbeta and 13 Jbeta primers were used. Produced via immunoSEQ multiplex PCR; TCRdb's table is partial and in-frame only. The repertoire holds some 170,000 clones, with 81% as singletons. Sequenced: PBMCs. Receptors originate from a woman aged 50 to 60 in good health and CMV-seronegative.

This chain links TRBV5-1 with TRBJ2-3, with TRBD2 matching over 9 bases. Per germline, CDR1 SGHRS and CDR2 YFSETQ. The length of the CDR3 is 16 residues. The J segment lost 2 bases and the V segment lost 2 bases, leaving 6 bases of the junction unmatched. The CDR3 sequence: CASSLRLAEITDTQYF. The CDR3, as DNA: TGCGCCAGCAGCTTAAGACTAGCGGAGATCACAGATACGCAGTATTTT.

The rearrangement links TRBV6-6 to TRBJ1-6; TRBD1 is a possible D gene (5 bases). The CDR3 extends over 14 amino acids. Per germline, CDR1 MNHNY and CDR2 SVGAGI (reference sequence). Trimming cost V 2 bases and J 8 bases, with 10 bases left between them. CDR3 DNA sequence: TGTGCCAGCAGTTACAGGCAGGGTGATTCACCCCTCCACTTT. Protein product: CASSYRQGDSPLHF.

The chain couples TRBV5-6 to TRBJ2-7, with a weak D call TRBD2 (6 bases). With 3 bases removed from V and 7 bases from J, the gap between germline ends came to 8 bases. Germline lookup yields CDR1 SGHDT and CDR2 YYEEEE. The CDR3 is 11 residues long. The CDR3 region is CASSSREEQYF. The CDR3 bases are TGTGCCAGCAGCTCGCGGGAAGAGCAGTACTTC.

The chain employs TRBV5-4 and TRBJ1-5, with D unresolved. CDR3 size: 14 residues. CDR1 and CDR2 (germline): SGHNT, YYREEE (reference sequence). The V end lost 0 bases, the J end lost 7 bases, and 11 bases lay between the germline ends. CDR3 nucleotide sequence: TGTGCCAGCAGCTTGGGAGGGCCGGGCCAGCCCCAGCATTTT. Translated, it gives CASSLGGPGQPQHF.

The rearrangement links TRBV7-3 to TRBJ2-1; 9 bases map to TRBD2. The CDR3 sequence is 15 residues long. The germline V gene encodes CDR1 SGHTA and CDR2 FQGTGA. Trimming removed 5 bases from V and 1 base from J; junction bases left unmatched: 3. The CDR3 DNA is TGTGCCAGCAGCCCGGGACTAGCTTCCTACAATGAGCAGTTCTTC. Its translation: CASSPGLASYNEQFF. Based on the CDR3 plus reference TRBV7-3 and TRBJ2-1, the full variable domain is GAGVSQTPSNKVTEKGKYVELRCDPISGHTALYWYRQSLGQGPEFLIYFQGTGAADDSGLPNDRFFAVRPEGSVSTLKIQRTERGDSAVYLCASSPGLASYNEQFFGPGTRLTVL.

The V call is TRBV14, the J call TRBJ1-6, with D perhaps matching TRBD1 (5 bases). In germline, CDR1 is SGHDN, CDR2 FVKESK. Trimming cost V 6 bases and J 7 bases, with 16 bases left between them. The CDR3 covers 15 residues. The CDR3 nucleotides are TGTGCCAGCAGGCAAACGGGGGGGAACAATTCACCCCTCCACTTT. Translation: CASRQTGGNNSPLHF.

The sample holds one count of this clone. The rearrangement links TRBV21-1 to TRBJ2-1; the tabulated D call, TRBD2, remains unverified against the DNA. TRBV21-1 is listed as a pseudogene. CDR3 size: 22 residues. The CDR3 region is CASSRTSGAGVRAVISYNEQFF. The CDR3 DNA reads TGTGCCAGCAGCAGGACTAGCGGGGCCGGCGTTCGGGCGGTCATCTCCTACAATGAGCAGTTCTTC.

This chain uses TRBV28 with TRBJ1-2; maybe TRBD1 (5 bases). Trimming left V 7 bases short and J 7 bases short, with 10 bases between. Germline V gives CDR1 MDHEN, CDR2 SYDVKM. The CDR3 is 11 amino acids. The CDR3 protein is CASNWGGGYTF. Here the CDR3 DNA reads TGTGCCAGCAATTGGGGGGGTGGCTACACCTTC.

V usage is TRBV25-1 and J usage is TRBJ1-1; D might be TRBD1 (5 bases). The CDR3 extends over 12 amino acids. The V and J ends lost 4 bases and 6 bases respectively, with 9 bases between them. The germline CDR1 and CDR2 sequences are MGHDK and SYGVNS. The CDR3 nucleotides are TGTGCCAGCAGTGGGCAGGGTTCTGAAGCTTTCTTT. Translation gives CASSGQGSEAFF.

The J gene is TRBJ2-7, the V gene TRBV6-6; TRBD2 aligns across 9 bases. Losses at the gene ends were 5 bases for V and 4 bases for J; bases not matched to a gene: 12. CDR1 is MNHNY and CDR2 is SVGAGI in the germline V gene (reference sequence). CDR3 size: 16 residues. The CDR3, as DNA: TGTGCCAGCAGTCCCCTGTCTCTAGCGGGGACTTACGAGCAGTACTTC. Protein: CASSPLSLAGTYEQYF.

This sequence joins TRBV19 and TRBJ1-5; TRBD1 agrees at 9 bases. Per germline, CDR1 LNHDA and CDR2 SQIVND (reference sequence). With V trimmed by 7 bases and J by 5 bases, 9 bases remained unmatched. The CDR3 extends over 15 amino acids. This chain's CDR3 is CASTQGQGRDQPQHF. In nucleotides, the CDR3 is TGTGCCAGTACCCAAGGACAGGGGAGAGATCAGCCCCAGCATTTT.

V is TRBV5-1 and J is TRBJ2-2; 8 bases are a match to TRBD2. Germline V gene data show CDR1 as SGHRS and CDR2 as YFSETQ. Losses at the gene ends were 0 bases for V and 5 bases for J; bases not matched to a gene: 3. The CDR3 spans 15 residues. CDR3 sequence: CASSLDPGGTGELFF. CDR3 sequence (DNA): TGCGCCAGCAGCTTGGATCCGGGAGGGACCGGGGAGCTGTTTTTT. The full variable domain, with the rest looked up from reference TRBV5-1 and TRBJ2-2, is KAGVTQTPRYLIKTRGQQVTLSCSPISGHRSVSWYQQTPGQGLQFLFEYFSETQRNKGNFPGRFSGRQFSNSRSEMNVSTLELGDSALYLCASSLDPGGTGELFFGEGSRLTVL.

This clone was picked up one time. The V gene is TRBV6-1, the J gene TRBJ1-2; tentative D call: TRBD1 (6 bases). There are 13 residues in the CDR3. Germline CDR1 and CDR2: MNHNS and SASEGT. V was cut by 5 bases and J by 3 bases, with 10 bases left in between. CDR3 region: CASSNRADYGYTF. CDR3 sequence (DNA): TGTGCCAGCAGTAACAGGGCTGACTATGGCTACACCTTC.

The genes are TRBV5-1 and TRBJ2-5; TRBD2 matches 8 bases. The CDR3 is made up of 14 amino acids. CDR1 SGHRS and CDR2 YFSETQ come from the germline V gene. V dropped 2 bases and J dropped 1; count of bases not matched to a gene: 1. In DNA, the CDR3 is TGCGCCAGCAGCTTCGGGGGGGCCCAAGAGACCCAGTACTTC. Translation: CASSFGGAQETQYF.

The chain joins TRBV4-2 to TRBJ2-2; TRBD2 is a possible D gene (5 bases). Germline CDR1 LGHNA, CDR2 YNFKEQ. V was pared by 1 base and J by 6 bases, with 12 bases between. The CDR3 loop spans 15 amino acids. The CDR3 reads CASSQGPGSPGELFF. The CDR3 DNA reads TGTGCCAGCAGCCAAGGTCCGGGGTCCCCCGGGGAGCTGTTTTTT.

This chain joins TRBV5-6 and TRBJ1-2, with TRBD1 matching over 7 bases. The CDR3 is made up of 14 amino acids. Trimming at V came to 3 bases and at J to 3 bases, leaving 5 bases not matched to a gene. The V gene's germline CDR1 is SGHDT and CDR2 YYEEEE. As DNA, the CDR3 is TGTGCCAGCAGCTCACAGGGGTGGGACTATGGCTACACCTTC. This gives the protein CASSSQGWDYGYTF.

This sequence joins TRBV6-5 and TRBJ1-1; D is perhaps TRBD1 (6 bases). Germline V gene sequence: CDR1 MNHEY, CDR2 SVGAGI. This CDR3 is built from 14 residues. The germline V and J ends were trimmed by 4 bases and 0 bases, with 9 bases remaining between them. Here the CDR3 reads CASSLTGMNTEAFF. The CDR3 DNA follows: TGTGCCAGCAGTTTGACAGGAATGAACACTGAAGCTTTCTTT.

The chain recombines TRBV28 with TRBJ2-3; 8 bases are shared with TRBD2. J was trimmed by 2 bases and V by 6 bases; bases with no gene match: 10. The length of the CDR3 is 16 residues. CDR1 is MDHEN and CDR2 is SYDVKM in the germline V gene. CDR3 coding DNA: TGTGCCAGCAGCCCCCTGGGCGGGAGGCCCACAGATACGCAGTATTTT. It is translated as CASSPLGGRPTDTQYF.

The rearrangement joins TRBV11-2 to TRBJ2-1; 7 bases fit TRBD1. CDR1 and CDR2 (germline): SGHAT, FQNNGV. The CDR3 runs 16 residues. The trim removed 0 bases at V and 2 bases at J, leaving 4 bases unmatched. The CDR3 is CASSLEGQPPYNEQFF. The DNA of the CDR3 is TGTGCCAGCAGCTTAGAGGGACAGCCTCCCTACAATGAGCAGTTCTTC.

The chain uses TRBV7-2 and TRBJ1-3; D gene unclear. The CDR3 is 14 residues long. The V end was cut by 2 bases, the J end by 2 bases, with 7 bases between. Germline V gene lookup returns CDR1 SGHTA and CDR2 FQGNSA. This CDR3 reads CASSLRVTGNTIYF. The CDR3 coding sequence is TGTGCCAGCAGCTTAAGAGTTACTGGAAACACCATATATTTT.

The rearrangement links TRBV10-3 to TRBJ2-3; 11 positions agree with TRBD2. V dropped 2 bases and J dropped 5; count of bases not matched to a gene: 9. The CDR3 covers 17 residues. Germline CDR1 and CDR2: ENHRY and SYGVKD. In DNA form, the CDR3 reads TGTGCCATCAGTGAGGTTACTAGCGGGAGAGGGAAAGATACGCAGTATTTT. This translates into CAISEVTSGRGKDTQYF.

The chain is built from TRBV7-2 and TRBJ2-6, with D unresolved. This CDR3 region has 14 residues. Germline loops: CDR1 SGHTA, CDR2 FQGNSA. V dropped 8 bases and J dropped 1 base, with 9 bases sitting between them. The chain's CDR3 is CASSASSGANVLTF. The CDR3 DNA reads TGTGCCAGCTCCGCTAGTTCTGGGGCCAACGTCCTGACTTTC.

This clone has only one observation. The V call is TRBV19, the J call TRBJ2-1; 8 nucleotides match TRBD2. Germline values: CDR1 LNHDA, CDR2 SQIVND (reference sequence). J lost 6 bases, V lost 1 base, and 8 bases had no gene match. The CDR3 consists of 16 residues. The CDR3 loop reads CASSIGLLAVRNEQFF. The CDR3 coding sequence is TGTGCCAGTAGTATAGGTCTACTAGCGGTACGCAATGAGCAGTTCTTC.

For the CDR3, the DNA is TGTGCCTCGAAAGACGGACTAGCGTCCCCAGATACGCAGTATTTT. Amino acid sequence: CASKDGLASPDTQYF. This rearrangement joins TRBV10-3 to TRBJ2-3; TRBD2 aligns across 9 bases. V lost 11 bases, J lost 4 bases, and 13 bases stayed unmatched. Germline V CDR1 and CDR2: ENHRY, SYGVKD. The CDR3 contains 15 residues.

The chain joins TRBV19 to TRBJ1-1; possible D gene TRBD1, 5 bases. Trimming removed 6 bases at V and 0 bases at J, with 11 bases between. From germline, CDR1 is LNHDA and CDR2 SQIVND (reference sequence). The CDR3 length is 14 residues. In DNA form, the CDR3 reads TGTGCCAGTAGATGGACAACCTTGAACACTGAAGCTTTCTTT. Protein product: CASRWTTLNTEAFF.

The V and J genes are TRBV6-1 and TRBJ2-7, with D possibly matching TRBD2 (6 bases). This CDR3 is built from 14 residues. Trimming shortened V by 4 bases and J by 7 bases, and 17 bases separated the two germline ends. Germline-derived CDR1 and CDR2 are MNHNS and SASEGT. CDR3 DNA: TGTGCCAGCAGTGTCGACGGGAGCGCGAGAGAGCAGTACTTC. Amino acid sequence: CASSVDGSAREQYF.

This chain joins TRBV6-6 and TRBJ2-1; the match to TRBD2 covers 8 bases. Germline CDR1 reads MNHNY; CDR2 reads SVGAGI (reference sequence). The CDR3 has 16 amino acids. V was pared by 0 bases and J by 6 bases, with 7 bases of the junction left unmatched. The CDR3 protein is CASSYSGQRESNEQFF. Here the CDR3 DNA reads TGTGCCAGCAGTTACTCGGGTCAGCGGGAGAGCAATGAGCAGTTCTTC.

In DNA, the CDR3 is TGTGCCAGTAACCCTGGGCGGGGTAGAAACACTGAAGCTTTCTTT. Protein product: CASNPGRGRNTEAFF. The chain couples TRBV19 to TRBJ1-1; D is unresolved. This CDR3 comprises 15 residues. The germline V and J ends were trimmed by 7 bases and 2 bases, with 17 bases remaining between them. Germline V gives CDR1 LNHDA, CDR2 SQIVND (reference sequence). Using reference TRBV19 and TRBJ1-1 for the parts outside the CDR3, the full variable domain is DGGITQSPKYLFRKEGQNVTLSCEQNLNHDAMYWYRQDPGQGLRLIYYSQIVNDFQKGDIAEGYSVSREKKESFPLTVTSAQKNPTAFYLCASNPGRGRNTEAFFGQGTRLTVV.

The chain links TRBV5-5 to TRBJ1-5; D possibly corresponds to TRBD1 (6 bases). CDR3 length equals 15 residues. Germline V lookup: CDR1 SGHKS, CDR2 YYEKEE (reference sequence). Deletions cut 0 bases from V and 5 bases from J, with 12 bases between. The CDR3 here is CASSLAIGGHQPQHF. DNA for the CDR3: TGTGCCAGCAGCTTGGCCATCGGGGGGCATCAGCCCCAGCATTTT.

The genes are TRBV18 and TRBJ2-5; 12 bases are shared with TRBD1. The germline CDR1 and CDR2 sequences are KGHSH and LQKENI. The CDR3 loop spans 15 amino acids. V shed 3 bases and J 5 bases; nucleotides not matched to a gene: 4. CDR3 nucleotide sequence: TGTGCCAGCTCACCGGGACAGGGGGCGCGGGAGACCCAGTACTTC. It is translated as CASSPGQGARETQYF.